This TCR beta chain was obtained from a study of tissue T cells after allogeneic stem cell transplantation. Sequencing of TCRbeta CDR3 at survey depth gave sequences and template counts. This table comes from immunoSEQ multiplex PCR, and its TCRdb copy is limited to in-frame clones, with some not included. Of about 1,600 clones detected, 45% to 50% appear once; the ten largest clones hold nearly 35%. Documented time point: mouse harvest day 14 after allogeneic transplant. The graft held 10^6 splenic CD5+ T cells and 10^7 T-cell-depleted bone marrow cells. This mouse GVHD model was MHC-mismatched B6 to BALB/c, profiled day 7 or 14. V was clipped by 0 bases and J by 6 bases; unmatched bases: 5. Germline V lookup: CDR1 NNHNN, CDR2 SYGAGS (reference sequence). There are 16 residues in the CDR3. Regarding this clone: The target antigen is unknown. Gene names refer to mouse genes. The read halts 1 residue ahead of the CDR3 end, with the missing end drawn from the germline J gene.

Regarding the study as a whole: Few T cell clones were shared across patients, but motif clusters showed tissue-specific shared signatures. Alloreactivity or antigen specificity of tissue TCRs was not determined; some clones might be host cells.

The chain is built from TRBV13-2 and TRBJ1-4; 10 nucleotides agree with TRBD1. The receptor was isolated from a female BALB/c mouse given C57BL/6 T cells with graft-versus-host disease after an allogeneic hematopoietic cell transplant. Input material: spleen. The covered CDR3 bases are TGTGCCAGCGGTGATGCCACCGGGACAGGGGACGAAAGATTATTT. This encodes CASGDATGTGDERLF. The entire CDR3 protein is CASGDATGTGDERLFF.